The T cell receptor beta chain described here comes from a study of T cell clones after liver transplantation. Turning to the study itself: Liver transplant recipients had immunosuppression withdrawal attempted within 2 years. Pre-transplant mixed lymphocyte reactions yielded third-party-reactive TCRbeta sequences as comparators for graft-donor-reactive sequences. Without induction therapy, subjects received standard immunosuppression until 12-24 months post-transplant. Study results and limitations: The donor-reactive repertoire was only partly measurable in a couple of subjects, lacking donor cells.

As regards this clone: Its matching antigen is unknown.

Sequencing used immunoSEQ multiplex PCR; TCRdb keeps in-frame clones, though not all of them. This sample yields about 7,900 clones, of which roughly 80% are seen a single time; under 50% belongs to the top ten. The germline gives CDR1 MDHEN, CDR2 SYDVKM. The V end lost 1 base, the J end lost 4 bases, and 10 bases lay between the germline ends. The CDR3 contains 14 residues. The TCR was taken from a human donor who received a liver transplant. V is TRBV28 and J is TRBJ1-2; D might be TRBD1 (5 bases). The specimen was CD8+ T cells from blood, collected before liver transplant. The CDR3: CASSLLTGGYGYTF. DNA of the CDR3: TGTGCCAGCAGTTTATTAACAGGTGGCTATGGCTACACCTTC.